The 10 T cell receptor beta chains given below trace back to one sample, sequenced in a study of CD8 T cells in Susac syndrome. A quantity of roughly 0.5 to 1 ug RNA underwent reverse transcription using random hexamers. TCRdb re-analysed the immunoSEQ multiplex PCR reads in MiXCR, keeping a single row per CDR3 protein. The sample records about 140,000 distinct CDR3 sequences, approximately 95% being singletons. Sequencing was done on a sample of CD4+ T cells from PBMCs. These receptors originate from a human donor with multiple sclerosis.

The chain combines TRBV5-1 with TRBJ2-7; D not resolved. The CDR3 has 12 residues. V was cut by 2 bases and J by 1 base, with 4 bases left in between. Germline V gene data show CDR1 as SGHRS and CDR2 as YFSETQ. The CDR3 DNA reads TGCGCCAGCAGCTTAGAGTCCTACGAGCAGTACTTC. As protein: CASSLESYEQYF.

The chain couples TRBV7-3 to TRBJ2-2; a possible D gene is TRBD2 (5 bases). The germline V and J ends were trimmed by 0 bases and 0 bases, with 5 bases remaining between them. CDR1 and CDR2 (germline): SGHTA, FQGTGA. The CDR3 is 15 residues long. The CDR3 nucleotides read TGTGCCAGCAGCTTAACACTAGCGAACACCGGGGAGCTGTTTTTT. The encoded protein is CASSLTLANTGELFF.

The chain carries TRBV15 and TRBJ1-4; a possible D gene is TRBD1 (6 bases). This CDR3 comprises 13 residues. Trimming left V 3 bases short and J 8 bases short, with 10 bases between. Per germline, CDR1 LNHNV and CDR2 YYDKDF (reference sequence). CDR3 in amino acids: CATSRDSSEKLFF. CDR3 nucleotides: TGTGCCACCAGCAGGGACAGTTCGGAAAAACTGTTTTTT.

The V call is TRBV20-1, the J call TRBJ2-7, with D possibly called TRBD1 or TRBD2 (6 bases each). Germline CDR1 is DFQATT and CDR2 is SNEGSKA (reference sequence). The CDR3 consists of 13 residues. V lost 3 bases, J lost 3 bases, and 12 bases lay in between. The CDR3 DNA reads TGCAGTGCTAGGCGGGACACCTACTACGAGCAGTACTTC. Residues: CSARRDTYYEQYF.

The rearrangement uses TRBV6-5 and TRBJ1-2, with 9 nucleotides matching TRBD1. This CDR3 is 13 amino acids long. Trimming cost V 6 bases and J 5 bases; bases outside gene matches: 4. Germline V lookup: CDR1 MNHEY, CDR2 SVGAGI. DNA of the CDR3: TGTGCCAGCAGGGCCGGGACAGGGTATGGCTACACCTTC. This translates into CASRAGTGYGYTF.

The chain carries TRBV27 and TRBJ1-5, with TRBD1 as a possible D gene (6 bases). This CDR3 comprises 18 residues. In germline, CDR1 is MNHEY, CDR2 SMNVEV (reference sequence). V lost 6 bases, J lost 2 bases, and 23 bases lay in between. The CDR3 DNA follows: TGTGCCAGCAGCCACATGGCCGTGGGGGGCCGGGGCAATCAGCCCCAGCATTTT. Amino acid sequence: CASSHMAVGGRGNQPQHF.

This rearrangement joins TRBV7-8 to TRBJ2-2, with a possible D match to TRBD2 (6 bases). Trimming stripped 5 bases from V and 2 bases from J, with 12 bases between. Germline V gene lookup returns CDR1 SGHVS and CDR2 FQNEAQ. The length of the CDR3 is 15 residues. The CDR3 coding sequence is TGTGCCAGCAGCCCCCGGGGGTACAACACCGGGGAGCTGTTTTTT. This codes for CASSPRGYNTGELFF.

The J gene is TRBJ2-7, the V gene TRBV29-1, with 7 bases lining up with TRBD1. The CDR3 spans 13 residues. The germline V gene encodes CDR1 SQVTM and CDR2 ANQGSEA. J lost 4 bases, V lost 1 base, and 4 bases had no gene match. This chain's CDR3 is CSVEGQGRYEQYF. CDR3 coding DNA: TGCAGCGTTGAAGGACAGGGTCGGTACGAGCAGTACTTC.

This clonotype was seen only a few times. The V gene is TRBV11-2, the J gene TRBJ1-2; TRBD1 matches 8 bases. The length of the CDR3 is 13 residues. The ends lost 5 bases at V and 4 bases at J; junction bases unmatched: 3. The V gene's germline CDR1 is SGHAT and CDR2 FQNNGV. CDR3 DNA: TGTGCCAGCAGCCCTGGACAGGGCTATGGCTACACCTTC. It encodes CASSPGQGYGYTF. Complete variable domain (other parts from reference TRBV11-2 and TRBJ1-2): EAGVAQSPRYKIIEKRQSVAFWCNPISGHATLYWYQQILGQGPKLLIQFQNNGVVDDSQLPKDRFSAERLKGVDSTLKIQPAKLEDSAVYLCASSPGQGYGYTFGSGTRLTVV.

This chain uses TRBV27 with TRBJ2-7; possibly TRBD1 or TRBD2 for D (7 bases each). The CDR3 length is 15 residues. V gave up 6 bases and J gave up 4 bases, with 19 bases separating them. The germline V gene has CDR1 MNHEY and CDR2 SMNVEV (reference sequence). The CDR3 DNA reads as TGTGCCAGCAGGGAAGGAGCGGGACAGAGATACGAGCAGTACTTC. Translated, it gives CASREGAGQRYEQYF.